These 23 T cell receptor beta chains share one sample of origin, sequenced in a study of PD-1 blockade in classical Hodgkin lymphoma. This sample's time point: cycle 4 day 1 (C4D1), after more than five weeks of nivolumab. No patient escaped relapse after autologous stem cell transplantation, and brentuximab vedotin exposure varied. Produced via immunoSEQ multiplex PCR; TCRdb's table is partial and in-frame only. The repertoire holds roughly 100,000 clones, with roughly nine tenths as singletons. This specimen was peripheral blood mononuclear cells (PBMCs), taken before the fourth cycle of nivolumab. The origin of the receptors is a human donor with classical Hodgkin lymphoma.

This chain joins TRBV7-9 and TRBJ1-2, with 10 positions matching TRBD1. This CDR3 spans 17 amino acids. Trimming took 6 bases from V and 7 from J; bases not matched to a gene: 17. Germline lookup yields CDR1 SEHNR and CDR2 FQNEAQ (reference sequence). CDR3 loop: CASRFRDRGPKRSGYTF. In DNA form, the CDR3 reads TGTGCCAGCAGGTTCCGGGACAGGGGCCCCAAACGTAGTGGCTACACCTTC.

The chain has TRBV5-4 and TRBJ2-3, with D perhaps matching TRBD1 (6 bases). Between the trimmed V and J ends, which lost 4 bases and 3 bases, there was a span of 18 bases. This CDR3 has 16 residues. Per germline, CDR1 SGHNT and CDR2 YYREEE (reference sequence). CDR3 amino acids: CASSKWVQGVTDTQYF. DNA for the CDR3: TGTGCCAGCAGCAAGTGGGTACAGGGCGTTACAGATACGCAGTATTTT.

This clone was seen just once. This chain joins TRBV29-1 and TRBJ1-1, with D maybe TRBD1 (6 bases). Trimming took off 7 bases at V and 2 bases at J, with 17 bases between the two ends. The CDR3 has 14 residues. The germline CDR1 and CDR2 sequences are SQVTM and ANQGSEA. DNA for the CDR3: TGCAGCGCGGATAAGGGGACATTCAACACTGAAGCTTTCTTT. This translates into CSADKGTFNTEAFF.

This chain joins TRBV7-6 and TRBJ2-1; TRBD2 matches at 14 bases. The CDR3 covers 15 residues. The junction had 6 bases not matched to a gene; V was cut back by 5 bases and J by 9 bases. Germline V lookup: CDR1 SGHVS, CDR2 FNYEAQ. The CDR3 here is CASSETSGRAGEQFF. CDR3 DNA sequence: TGTGCCAGCAGCGAGACTAGCGGGAGGGCTGGTGAGCAGTTCTTC.

This clone appeared once. The chain recombines TRBV2 with TRBJ1-1; D is possibly TRBD1 (6 bases). This CDR3 contains 12 residues. The germline gives CDR1 SNHLY, CDR2 FYNNEI. Trimming took 11 bases from V and 4 from J, leaving 14 bases between them. CDR3 sequence: CAARQAPTEAFF. Here the CDR3 DNA reads TGTGCCGCTAGACAGGCCCCCACTGAAGCTTTCTTT.

The J gene is TRBJ1-2, the V gene TRBV23-1, with D unresolved. TRBV23-1 is assigned to the ORF class and has an uncertain function. The CDR3 is 15 amino acids. V was pared by 9 bases and J by 0 bases, with 17 bases between. CDR3 sequence: CASRPRREANYGYTF. Here the CDR3 DNA reads TGCGCCAGTCGGCCCCGGAGGGAAGCTAACTATGGCTACACCTTC.

This rearrangement joins TRBV6-5 to TRBJ1-2, with 10 bases that match TRBD1. Losses at the gene ends were 5 bases for V and 9 bases for J; bases not matched to a gene: 3. The CDR3 runs to 12 residues. In germline, CDR1 is MNHEY, CDR2 SVGAGI. CDR3 nucleotide sequence: TGTGCCAGCAGTAGGGGACAGGGGAGCTACACCTTC. Its protein product is CASSRGQGSYTF.

The chain uses TRBV18 and TRBJ1-2; 8 nucleotides line up with TRBD1. The CDR3 loop spans 16 amino acids. Trimming cost V 3 bases and J 5 bases; bases outside gene matches: 11. In germline, CDR1 is KGHSH, CDR2 LQKENI. The CDR3 nucleotides read TGTGCCAGCTCACCCGACACGACAGGGACAGGATATGGCTACACCTTC. The encoded protein is CASSPDTTGTGYGYTF.

V is TRBV4-2 and J is TRBJ2-7; D might be TRBD2 (6 bases). CDR3 size: 13 residues. V was cut by 4 bases and J by 1 base, with 8 bases left in between. Germline V gives CDR1 LGHNA, CDR2 YNFKEQ. DNA of the CDR3: TGTGCCAGCAGCCCCGGGGGTTCCTACGAGCAGTACTTC. This translates into CASSPGGSYEQYF.

This chain uses TRBV5-1 with TRBJ2-7; D possibly corresponds to TRBD2 (5 bases). The CDR3 runs 15 residues. V dropped 2 bases and J dropped 3 bases, with 15 bases sitting between them. Germline CDR1 and CDR2: SGHRS and YFSETQ. The CDR3 loop is CASSFDLARFYEQYF. The CDR3 DNA is TGCGCCAGCAGCTTCGATCTAGCTAGATTCTACGAGCAGTACTTC.

The chain combines TRBV28 with TRBJ2-7, with 7 bases fitting TRBD2. After removal of 3 bases from V and 5 bases from J, the junction contained 10 bases not matched to a gene. CDR3 size: 15 residues. Germline assignment: CDR1 MDHEN and CDR2 SYDVKM. CDR3 coding DNA: TGTGCCAGCAGTTTTCGGGGGGACCACAGAAACGAGCAGTACTTC. It is translated as CASSFRGDHRNEQYF.

The J gene is TRBJ1-5, the V gene TRBV7-9; D is unclear. The V gene's germline CDR1 is SEHNR and CDR2 FQNEAQ (reference sequence). This CDR3 region has 15 residues. V was clipped by 1 base and J by 4 bases, with 11 bases between them. CDR3 in DNA: TGTGCCAGCAGCTTAGACACGGGCCCGAATCAGCCCCAGCATTTT. This translates into CASSLDTGPNQPQHF.

The chain uses TRBV28 and TRBJ2-7; 9 bases agree with TRBD2. J lost 2 bases, V lost 3 bases, and 8 bases had no gene match. The length of the CDR3 is 16 residues. Germline-derived CDR1 and CDR2 are MDHEN and SYDVKM. The DNA for the CDR3 is TGTGCCAGCAGTTTTACTATAGGCGGGGGGGCCTACGAGCAGTACTTC. This translates into CASSFTIGGGAYEQYF.

The chain uses TRBV11-2 and TRBJ2-1; possible D gene TRBD2, 6 bases. The V and J ends lost 1 base and 2 bases respectively, with 9 bases between them. The CDR3 has 15 amino acids. Per the germline V gene, CDR1 is SGHAT and CDR2 is FQNNGV. CDR3 DNA: TGTGCCAGCAGCTTAGTGCGGGGTCCCTACAATGAGCAGTTCTTC. Residues: CASSLVRGPYNEQFF.

The chain links TRBV2 to TRBJ2-3, with TRBD2 matching over 12 bases. The CDR3 sequence is 15 residues long. Germline lookup yields CDR1 SNHLY and CDR2 FYNNEI. V was pared by 7 bases and J by 5 bases, with 7 bases of the junction left unmatched. The CDR3, as DNA: TGTGCCAGCAATCGACTAGCGGGAGAGGAAGATACGCAGTATTTT. Its protein product is CASNRLAGEEDTQYF.

The chain joins TRBV7-9 to TRBJ2-7; D is undetermined. CDR1 is SEHNR and CDR2 is FQNEAQ in the germline V gene (reference sequence). Trimming shortened V by 0 bases and J by 0 bases, and 12 bases separated the two germline ends. The CDR3 has 16 amino acids. CDR3 protein: CASSLAGRTTSYEQYF. CDR3 sequence (DNA): TGTGCCAGCAGCTTAGCGGGCCGAACAACCTCCTACGAGCAGTACTTC. The variable domain in full, with the rest retrieved from reference TRBV7-9 and TRBJ2-7, is DTGVSQNPRHKITKRGQNVTFRCDPISEHNRLYWYRQTLGQGPEFLTYFQNEAQLEKSRLLSDRFSAERPKGSFSTLEIQRTEQGDSAMYLCASSLAGRTTSYEQYFGPGTRLTVT.

This chain joins TRBV4-1 and TRBJ2-7, with TRBD2 matching over 9 bases. V gave up 3 bases and J gave up 2 bases; unmatched junction bases: 2. CDR3 length: 14 residues. The germline CDR1 and CDR2 sequences are MGHRA and YSYEKL. CDR3 sequence (DNA): TGCGCCAGCAGCCACCTAGCGGGAACCTACGAGCAGTACTTC. Translation gives CASSHLAGTYEQYF.

This clone was seen once. This sequence joins TRBV4-2 and TRBJ2-1, with D uncertain. The V end lost 7 bases, the J end lost 4 bases, and 17 bases lay between the germline ends. The length of the CDR3 is 15 residues. Germline CDR1 and CDR2: LGHNA and YNFKEQ. This CDR3 reads CASNLDSNGYNEQFF. CDR3 sequence (DNA): TGTGCCAGCAACCTCGACTCGAATGGGTACAATGAGCAGTTCTTC.

J is TRBJ2-7 and V is TRBV7-8, with TRBD1 matching over 7 bases. The CDR3 extends over 14 amino acids. Germline-derived CDR1 and CDR2 are SGHVS and FQNEAQ. The V segment lost 2 bases and the J segment 2 bases; nucleotides outside the gene matches: 3. CDR3 nucleotide sequence: TGTGCCAGCAGCTTAAGGGACAGAACCTACGAGCAGTACTTC. This gives the protein CASSLRDRTYEQYF. Combining the CDR3 with reference TRBV7-8 and TRBJ2-7 gives the whole variable domain GAGVSQSPRYKVAKRGQDVALRCDPISGHVSLFWYQQALGQGPEFLTYFQNEAQLDKSGLPSDRFFAERPEGSVSTLKIQRTQQEDSAVYLCASSLRDRTYEQYFGPGTRLTVT.

The chain recombines TRBV20-1 with TRBJ1-2, with unresolved D. V lost 4 bases and J lost 2, with 5 bases in between. This CDR3 is built from 11 residues. Germline V gene sequence: CDR1 DFQATT, CDR2 SNEGSKA (reference sequence). CDR3: CSAKWNYGYTF. Here the CDR3 DNA reads TGCAGTGCTAAATGGAACTATGGCTACACCTTC.

The chain's CDR3 is CASSPGPQNPRQYF. CDR3 DNA sequence: TGTGCCAGCTCACCGGGACCCCAGAACCCTCGGCAGTACTTC. The chain employs TRBV18 and TRBJ2-7; TRBD1 or TRBD2 may be the D gene (5 bases each). Germline V CDR1 and CDR2: KGHSH, LQKENI. V gave up 3 bases and J gave up 9 bases, with 18 bases separating them. The CDR3 runs 14 residues.

V and J are TRBV7-2 and TRBJ1-5; tentatively, D is TRBD1 (5 bases). Germline values: CDR1 SGHTA, CDR2 FQGNSA. The CDR3 consists of 13 residues. V was pared by 5 bases and J by 7 bases, with 12 bases between. CDR3 in amino acids: CASSTWDGQPQHF. The CDR3 bases are TGTGCCAGCAGCACCTGGGACGGCCAGCCCCAGCATTTT.

This rearrangement joins TRBV5-1 to TRBJ2-7, with D tentatively TRBD1 or TRBD2 (5 bases each). Germline V gene data show CDR1 as SGHRS and CDR2 as YFSETQ. Trimming pared 4 bases from V and 1 base from J, leaving 12 bases between. This CDR3 has 14 residues. CDR3 in amino acids: CASSPGTVSYEQYF. The DNA for the CDR3 is TGCGCCAGCAGCCCAGGGACCGTTTCCTACGAGCAGTACTTC.